This is a list of T cell receptor beta chains from one sample in a study of T cell clonotyping in hematopoietic cell transplantation. Profiled with immunoSEQ multiplex PCR; TCRdb holds only in-frame clones, not every one. The sample has roughly 3,000 clones, 70% to 85% seen once. Sample: peripheral blood mononuclear cells, taken 30 days after allogeneic stem cell transplant. The receptors were sampled from a male patient between 60 and 69 years old who had an allogeneic stem cell transplant, so T cells may come from the graft donor. Some clones in this sample may be carry-over from other donors' samples. CDR3s include the opening cysteine and the closing phenylalanine or tryptophan. A D gene is named only where the DNA matches it firmly. Not all rows give a size; the values are once, few, many and, for expanded clones, a class.

CDR3 length: 15; D gene: -; V gene: TRBV5-6; J gene: TRBJ2-1; clone size: -; CDR3 protein: CASSLQGWVYNEQFF; CDR3 DNA: TGTGCCAGCAGCTTACAGGGTTGGGTTTACAATGAGCAGTTCTTC
CDR3 length: 19; D gene: -; V gene: TRBV4-2; J gene: TRBJ1-4; clone size: -; CDR3 protein: CASSQDRGASSLSNEKLFF; CDR3 DNA: TGTGCCAGCAGCCAAGATCGGGGGGCTTCGTCATTATCTAATGAAAAACTGTTTTTT
CDR3 length: 13; D gene: -; V gene: TRBV7-2; J gene: TRBJ2-3; clone size: -; CDR3 protein: CASSFDSPDTQYF; CDR3 DNA: TGTGCCAGCAGCTTCGACTCCCCAGATACGCAGTATTTT
CDR3 length: 15; D gene: TRBD1; V gene: TRBV19; J gene: TRBJ1-2; clone size: few; CDR3 protein: CASSSLPGQGAGYTF; CDR3 DNA: TGTGCCAGTAGTAGCCTGCCGGGACAGGGAGCTGGCTACACCTTC
CDR3 length: 15; D gene: -; V gene: TRBV11-1; J gene: TRBJ2-1; clone size: -; CDR3 protein: CASSNGQGMYNEQFF; CDR3 DNA: TGTGCCAGCAGCAATGGGCAGGGAATGTACAATGAGCAGTTCTTC
CDR3 length: 15; D gene: TRBD1; V gene: TRBV4-1; J gene: TRBJ2-5; clone size: once; CDR3 protein: CASSQWTGYQETQYF; CDR3 DNA: TGCGCCAGCAGCCAGTGGACAGGGTACCAAGAGACCCAGTACTTC
CDR3 length: 12; D gene: -; V gene: TRBV7-9; J gene: TRBJ2-3; clone size: -; CDR3 protein: CASTLVGDTQYF; CDR3 DNA: TGTGCCAGCACCTTAGTGGGAGATACGCAGTATTTT
CDR3 length: 17; D gene: -; V gene: TRBV4-1; J gene: TRBJ1-1; clone size: few; CDR3 protein: CASSQGRGVGPDTEAFF; CDR3 DNA: TGCGCCAGCAGCCAGGGCAGGGGCGTCGGTCCGGATACTGAAGCTTTCTTT
CDR3 length: 18; D gene: TRBD1; V gene: TRBV5-8; J gene: TRBJ1-5; clone size: large; CDR3 protein: CASSLGQGGLESNQPQHF; CDR3 DNA: TGTGCCAGCAGCTTAGGACAGGGGGGTCTAGAAAGCAATCAGCCCCAGCATTTT
CDR3 length: 13; D gene: -; V gene: TRBV30; J gene: TRBJ1-3; clone size: few; CDR3 protein: CAWSPHSGNTIYF; CDR3 DNA: TGTGCCTGGAGTCCTCATTCTGGAAACACCATATATTTT
CDR3 length: 19; D gene: -; V gene: TRBV4-1; J gene: TRBJ2-3; clone size: -; CDR3 protein: CASSQDYVRGSSSTDTQYF; CDR3 DNA: TGCGCCAGCAGCCAAGATTACGTTCGGGGGAGTTCTAGCACAGATACGCAGTATTTT
CDR3 length: 14; D gene: -; V gene: TRBV11-3; J gene: TRBJ2-4; clone size: -; CDR3 protein: CASAFERAKNIQYF; CDR3 DNA: TGTGCCAGCGCCTTCGAGCGGGCCAAAAACATTCAGTACTTC
CDR3 length: 16; D gene: -; V gene: TRBV30; J gene: TRBJ2-5; clone size: -; CDR3 protein: CAWSVPLRDLRRTQYF; CDR3 DNA: TGTGCCTGGAGTGTACCCCTACGGGATCTCCGACGGACCCAGTACTTC
CDR3 length: 13; D gene: TRBD1; V gene: TRBV7-8; J gene: TRBJ2-7; clone size: -; CDR3 protein: CASSHDRAHEQYF; CDR3 DNA: TGTGCCAGCAGCCATGACAGGGCCCACGAGCAGTACTTC
CDR3 length: 13; D gene: TRBD2; V gene: TRBV5-1; J gene: TRBJ2-7; clone size: few; CDR3 protein: CASSLGLAGQQYF; CDR3 DNA: TGCGCCAGCAGCTTGGGACTAGCGGGACAGCAGTACTTC
CDR3 length: 15; D gene: -; V gene: TRBV2; J gene: TRBJ2-1; clone size: -; CDR3 protein: CASMTSRGIYNEQFF; CDR3 DNA: TGTGCCAGCATGACGTCCAGGGGTATTTACAATGAGCAGTTCTTC
CDR3 length: 14; D gene: -; V gene: TRBV6-5; J gene: TRBJ2-7; clone size: -; CDR3 protein: CASSFLGGWVEQYF; CDR3 DNA: TGTGCCAGCAGTTTTCTCGGGGGCTGGGTCGAGCAGTACTTC
CDR3 length: 14; D gene: -; V gene: TRBV11-2; J gene: TRBJ2-7; clone size: -; CDR3 protein: CASSPSQGYDEQYF; CDR3 DNA: TGTGCCAGCAGCCCCTCGCAGGGATACGACGAGCAGTACTTC
CDR3 length: 16; D gene: TRBD2; V gene: TRBV5-1; J gene: TRBJ2-1; clone size: -; CDR3 protein: CASSLLAGQTRNEQFF; CDR3 DNA: TGCGCCAGCAGCTTGCTAGCGGGCCAAACTAGGAATGAGCAGTTCTTC
CDR3 length: 14; D gene: -; V gene: TRBV7-2; J gene: TRBJ1-3; clone size: large; CDR3 protein: CASSLAGSGNTIYF; CDR3 DNA: TGTGCCAGCAGCTTAGCGGGGTCTGGAAACACCATATATTTT
CDR3 length: 13; D gene: -; V gene: TRBV19; J gene: TRBJ1-2; clone size: -; CDR3 protein: CARVPGPRSGYTF; CDR3 DNA: TGTGCCAGAGTTCCGGGCCCCAGGTCCGGCTACACCTTC
CDR3 length: 18; D gene: TRBD1; V gene: TRBV7-7; J gene: TRBJ2-5; clone size: -; CDR3 protein: CASSRWDRIGRMEETQYF; CDR3 DNA: TGTGCTAGCAGCCGATGGGACAGGATCGGTAGAATGGAGGAGACCCAGTACTTC
CDR3 length: 13; D gene: -; V gene: TRBV7-3; J gene: TRBJ2-3; clone size: -; CDR3 protein: CASSLLPTDTQYF; CDR3 DNA: TGTGCCAGCAGCTTACTTCCGACAGATACGCAGTATTTT
CDR3 length: 14; D gene: -; V gene: TRBV30; J gene: TRBJ2-7; clone size: -; CDR3 protein: CAWSVPTNPYEQYF; CDR3 DNA: TGTGCCTGGAGTGTACCCACTAATCCCTACGAGCAGTACTTC
CDR3 length: 14; D gene: -; V gene: TRBV19; J gene: TRBJ2-5; clone size: -; CDR3 protein: CASSIDKVQETQYF; CDR3 DNA: TGTGCCAGTAGTATAGATAAGGTCCAAGAGACCCAGTACTTC
CDR3 length: 15; D gene: -; V gene: TRBV12-1; J gene: TRBJ2-4; clone size: -; CDR3 protein: CASSKPDLAKNIQYF; CDR3 DNA: TGTGCCAGCAGCAAACCAGATTTAGCCAAAAACATTCAGTACTTC
CDR3 length: 14; D gene: TRBD2; V gene: TRBV9; J gene: TRBJ2-7; clone size: -; CDR3 protein: CASSVGSGSYEQYF; CDR3 DNA: TGTGCCAGCAGCGTAGGTAGCGGGAGCTACGAGCAGTACTTC
CDR3 length: 15; D gene: -; V gene: TRBV27; J gene: TRBJ2-7; clone size: -; CDR3 protein: CASSFMRVGSYEQYF; CDR3 DNA: TGTGCCAGCAGTTTTATGCGGGTCGGCTCCTACGAGCAGTACTTC
CDR3 length: 19; D gene: TRBD2; V gene: TRBV13; J gene: TRBJ2-1; clone size: -; CDR3 protein: CASSFPGTSGRGSYNEQFF; CDR3 DNA: TGTGCCAGCAGCTTCCCCGGGACTAGCGGGAGAGGATCCTACAATGAGCAGTTCTTC
CDR3 length: 15; D gene: TRBD1; V gene: TRBV10-1; J gene: TRBJ1-2; clone size: -; CDR3 protein: CASRDPRTGAGGYTF; CDR3 DNA: TGCGCCAGCAGGGATCCCAGGACAGGGGCAGGAGGCTACACCTTC
CDR3 length: 13; D gene: -; V gene: TRBV10-3; J gene: TRBJ2-3; clone size: -; CDR3 protein: CATTSSVTDTQYF; CDR3 DNA: TGTGCCACCACTAGTTCCGTCACAGATACGCAGTATTTT
CDR3 length: 16; D gene: TRBD1; V gene: TRBV14; J gene: TRBJ2-1; clone size: -; CDR3 protein: CASSLNTGTGMNEQFF; CDR3 DNA: TGTGCCAGCAGCCTAAATACCGGGACAGGGATGAATGAGCAGTTCTTC
CDR3 length: 13; D gene: -; V gene: TRBV27; J gene: TRBJ1-3; clone size: -; CDR3 protein: CASSSGPGYTIYF; CDR3 DNA: TGTGCCAGCAGTTCGGGGCCCGGTTACACCATATATTTT
CDR3 length: 14; D gene: -; V gene: TRBV6-5; J gene: TRBJ1-4; clone size: -; CDR3 protein: CASSPTGPNEKLFF; CDR3 DNA: TGTGCCAGCAGTCCCACAGGGCCTAATGAAAAACTGTTTTTT
CDR3 length: 14; D gene: -; V gene: TRBV11-2; J gene: TRBJ1-1; clone size: -; CDR3 protein: CASSLILTNTEAFF; CDR3 DNA: TGTGCCAGCAGCTTAATATTAACGAACACTGAAGCTTTCTTT
CDR3 length: 14; D gene: TRBD1; V gene: TRBV11-3; J gene: TRBJ2-7; clone size: -; CDR3 protein: CASSILGQDYEQYF; CDR3 DNA: TGTGCCAGCAGCATCCTAGGACAGGACTACGAGCAGTACTTC
CDR3 length: 14; D gene: -; V gene: TRBV4-1; J gene: TRBJ1-2; clone size: few; CDR3 protein: CASSFSDKNYGYTF; CDR3 DNA: TGCGCCAGCAGCTTTTCCGATAAAAACTATGGCTACACCTTC
CDR3 length: 20; D gene: TRBD1; V gene: TRBV27; J gene: TRBJ2-6; clone size: -; CDR3 protein: CASSKSSYRQGGSGANVLTF; CDR3 DNA: TGTGCCAGCAGTAAATCCTCTTACCGACAGGGTGGCTCTGGGGCCAACGTCCTGACTTTC
CDR3 length: 15; D gene: TRBD1; V gene: TRBV28; J gene: TRBJ2-2; clone size: -; CDR3 protein: CASRPQGANTGELFF; CDR3 DNA: TGTGCCAGCAGACCGCAGGGGGCGAACACCGGGGAGCTGTTTTTT
CDR3 length: 13; D gene: -; V gene: TRBV14; J gene: TRBJ2-4; clone size: -; CDR3 protein: CASSPNIDGIQYF; CDR3 DNA: TGTGCCAGCAGTCCGAACATAGATGGCATTCAGTACTTC
CDR3 length: 15; D gene: -; V gene: TRBV5-4; J gene: TRBJ2-7; clone size: -; CDR3 protein: CASSPAGQTTYEQYF; CDR3 DNA: TGTGCCAGCAGCCCCGCGGGACAGACTACCTACGAGCAGTACTTC
CDR3 length: 13; D gene: -; V gene: TRBV19; J gene: TRBJ1-2; clone size: once; CDR3 protein: CASCRGASFGYTF; CDR3 DNA: TGTGCCAGTTGCCGGGGGGCTTCTTTTGGCTACACCTTC
CDR3 length: 14; D gene: -; V gene: TRBV5-6; J gene: TRBJ2-1; clone size: large; CDR3 protein: CASNPWGERDEQFF; CDR3 DNA: TGTGCCAGCAACCCCTGGGGAGAGCGAGATGAGCAGTTCTTC
CDR3 length: 13; D gene: -; V gene: TRBV29-1; J gene: TRBJ2-7; clone size: few; CDR3 protein: CSVVEGKSYEQYF; CDR3 DNA: TGCAGCGTTGTGGAGGGCAAGTCCTACGAGCAGTACTTC
CDR3 length: 13; D gene: -; V gene: TRBV6-6; J gene: TRBJ1-5; clone size: -; CDR3 protein: CASRLQVNQPQHF; CDR3 DNA: TGTGCCAGCAGACTCCAGGTCAATCAGCCCCAGCATTTT